Each of the 10 T cell receptor beta chains below was sequenced from the same sample in a study of human T cells and chemical hapten exposure (dated by TCRdb to the early 2020s). The library was prepared using RACE. The reads were generated on a NextSeq 500. TCRdb reprocessed the public reads (quality trimming at Q25 with fastp, clone calling with MiXCR) and kept in-frame beta chains. Rows with a matching CDR3 protein are joined into one entry that keeps the most common DNA and genes. The sample table shows around 380,000 distinct CDR3 sequences, and around 5.5% are seen once. Approximately 8.2% of the sample is in the top ten clones. Sample time point, as interpreted from the label and publication: pre-sensitization, week 0. Explained via the paper, the treatment or condition label denotes: therapeutic diphenylcyclopropenone sensitization with weekly scalp DPC. The material was whole blood, obtained in connection with sensitization to the hapten diphenylcyclopropenone (DPC). These receptor sequences come from a woman under 30 with alopecia areata. Some clones in this sample may be carry-over from other donors' samples.

This chain joins TRBV6-5 and TRBJ1-1, with TRBD1 matching 9 bases. Germline V gene sequence: CDR1 MNHEY, CDR2 SVGAGI. The CDR3 extends over 15 amino acids. Losses at the gene ends were 2 bases for V and 7 bases for J; bases not matched to a gene: 8. The CDR3 region is CASSYPTGGKIEAFF. For the CDR3, the DNA is TGTGCCAGCAGTTACCCGACAGGGGGAAAGATTGAAGCTTTCTTT.

In its sample, this clonotype was seen many times. The chain joins TRBV29-1 to TRBJ2-3, with no clear D. The CDR3 has 12 amino acids. V was clipped by 7 bases and J by 2 bases, with 10 bases between them. The germline CDR1 and CDR2 sequences are SQVTM and ANQGSEA. CDR3 residues: CSGHRYTDTQYF. DNA for the CDR3: TGCAGCGGGCACAGATACACAGATACGCAGTATTTT.

This clonotype was detected many times. This chain links TRBV12-5 with TRBJ2-6; 7 bases match TRBD1. The germline gives CDR1 LGHNT, CDR2 FRNRAP. The CDR3 is made up of 15 amino acids. After removal of 5 bases from V and 4 bases from J, the junction contained 5 bases not matched to a gene. DNA for the CDR3: TGTGCTAGTGGTGTTACAGGGGAGGGGGCCAACGTCCTGACTTTC. Amino acids: CASGVTGEGANVLTF.

The rearrangement joins TRBV20-1 to TRBJ2-7; weak D call: TRBD1 (6 bases). The germline CDR1 and CDR2 sequences are DFQATT and SNEGSKA (reference sequence). Trimming took 5 bases from V and 6 from J, leaving 17 bases between them. The CDR3 totals 13 residues. This CDR3 is CSAFRDTSAEQYF. As DNA, the CDR3 is TGCAGTGCTTTCCGGGACACCTCCGCCGAGCAGTACTTC.

This clonotype was observed a few times. The chain combines TRBV24-1 with TRBJ1-2; 9 nucleotides line up with TRBD1. J was trimmed by 5 bases and V by 9 bases; bases with no gene match: 9. Germline CDR1 KGHDR, CDR2 SFDVKD. The CDR3 covers 14 residues. Here the CDR3 reads CATPGDRGWYGYTF. The CDR3 DNA sequence: TGTGCCACCCCCGGAGACAGGGGGTGGTATGGCTACACCTTC.

The sample holds a few counts of this clonotype. CDR3 residues: CASSPRGMEGEEQYF. In DNA, the CDR3 is TGTGCCAGCAGTCCCCGGGGGATGGAGGGTGAAGAGCAGTACTTC. The chain employs TRBV27 and TRBJ2-7; D possibly corresponds to TRBD2 (6 bases). V was clipped by 5 bases and J by 7 bases, with 21 bases between them. Germline V gives CDR1 MNHEY, CDR2 SMNVEV (reference sequence). This CDR3 region has 15 residues.

This clonotype occurred many times. J is TRBJ1-3 and V is TRBV7-8, with TRBD1 matching 10 bases. Germline V gives CDR1 SGHVS, CDR2 FQNEAQ. Losses at the gene ends were 3 bases for V and 0 bases for J; bases not matched to a gene: 5. This CDR3 has 17 residues. CDR3 nucleotides: TGTGCCAGCAGCTTCGGGACAGGGGACCCCTCTGGAAACACCATATATTTT. Its protein product is CASSFGTGDPSGNTIYF.

This clonotype has a count of ten or more. The chain combines TRBV12-3 or TRBV12-4 with TRBJ2-3; 9 nucleotides agree with TRBD1. V dropped 9 bases and J dropped 2; count of bases not matched to a gene: 6. CDR3 length: 14 amino acids. Here the CDR3 reads CASTGQGITDTQYF. In DNA, the CDR3 is TGTGCCAGTACGGGACAGGGAATCACAGATACGCAGTATTTT.

This rearrangement joins TRBV5-1 to TRBJ2-5; D is tentatively TRBD1 or TRBD2 (5 bases each). CDR1 and CDR2 from the germline V gene are SGHRS and YFSETQ. Between the trimmed V and J ends, which lost 0 bases and 5 bases, there was a span of 17 bases. This CDR3 spans 16 amino acids. The CDR3 spells CASSLAPGGGSETQYF. CDR3 nucleotide sequence: TGCGCCAGCAGCTTGGCCCCAGGTGGGGGAAGTGAGACCCAGTACTTC.

This clonotype was counted ten times or more. The chain employs TRBV7-2 and TRBJ2-3, with D possibly being TRBD2 (5 bases). The V end was cut by 4 bases, the J end by 6 bases, with 14 bases between. This CDR3 is 14 amino acids long. The V gene's germline CDR1 is SGHTA and CDR2 FQGNSA. In nucleotides, the CDR3 is TGTGCCAGCAGCTCCTTCGTCGGGGAGGATACGCAGTATTTT. It encodes CASSSFVGEDTQYF.